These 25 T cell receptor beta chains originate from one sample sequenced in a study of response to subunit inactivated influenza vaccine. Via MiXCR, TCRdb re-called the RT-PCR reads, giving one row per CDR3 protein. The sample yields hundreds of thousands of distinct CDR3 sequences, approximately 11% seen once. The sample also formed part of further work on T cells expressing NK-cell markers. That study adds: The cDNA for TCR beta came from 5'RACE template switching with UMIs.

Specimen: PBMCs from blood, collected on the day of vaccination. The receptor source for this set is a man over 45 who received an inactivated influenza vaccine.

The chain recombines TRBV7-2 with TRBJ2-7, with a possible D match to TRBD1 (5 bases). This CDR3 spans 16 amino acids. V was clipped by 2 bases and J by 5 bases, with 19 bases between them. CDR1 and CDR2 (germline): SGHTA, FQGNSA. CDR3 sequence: CASSLRPGNLLNEQYF. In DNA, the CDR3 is TGTGCCAGCAGCTTACGCCCAGGGAATCTTCTAAACGAGCAGTACTTC. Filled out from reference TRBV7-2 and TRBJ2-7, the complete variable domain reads GAGVSQSPSNKVTEKGKDVELRCDPISGHTALYWYRQSLGQGLEFLIYFQGNSAPDKSGLPSDRFSAERTGGSVSTLTIQRTQQEDSAVYLCASSLRPGNLLNEQYFGPGTRLTVT.

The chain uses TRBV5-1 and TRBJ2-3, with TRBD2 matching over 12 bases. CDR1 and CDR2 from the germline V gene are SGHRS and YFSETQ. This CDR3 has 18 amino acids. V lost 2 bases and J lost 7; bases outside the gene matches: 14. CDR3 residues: CASSLLAGGRLGGNTQYF. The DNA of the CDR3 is TGCGCCAGCAGCTTACTAGCGGGGGGACGCCTCGGCGGGAATACGCAGTATTTT.

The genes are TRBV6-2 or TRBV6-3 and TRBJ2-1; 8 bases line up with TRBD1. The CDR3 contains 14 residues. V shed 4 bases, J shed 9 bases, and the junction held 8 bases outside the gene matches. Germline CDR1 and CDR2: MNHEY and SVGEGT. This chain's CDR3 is CASSSMGQAIEQFF. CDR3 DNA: TGTGCCAGCAGTTCAATGGGACAGGCAATTGAGCAGTTCTTC.

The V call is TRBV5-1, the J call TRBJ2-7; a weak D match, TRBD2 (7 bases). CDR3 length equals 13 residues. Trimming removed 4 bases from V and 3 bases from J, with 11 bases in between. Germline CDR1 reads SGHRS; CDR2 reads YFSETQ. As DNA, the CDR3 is TGCGCCAGCAGCGGGAGGGGGAACTACGAGCAGTACTTC. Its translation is CASSGRGNYEQYF.

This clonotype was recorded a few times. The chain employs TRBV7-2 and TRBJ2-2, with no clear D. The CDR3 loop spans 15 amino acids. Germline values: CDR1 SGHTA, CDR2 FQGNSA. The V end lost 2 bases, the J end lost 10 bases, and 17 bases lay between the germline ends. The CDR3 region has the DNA TGTGCCAGCAGCTTACTTGGAACCCCTCGGGCGGAGCTGTTTTTT. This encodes CASSLLGTPRAELFF.

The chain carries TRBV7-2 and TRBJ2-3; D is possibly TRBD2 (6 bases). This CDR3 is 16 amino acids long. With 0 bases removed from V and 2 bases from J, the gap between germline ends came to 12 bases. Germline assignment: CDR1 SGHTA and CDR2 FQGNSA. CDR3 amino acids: CASSLAFAGITDTQYF. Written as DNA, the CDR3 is TGTGCCAGCAGCTTAGCGTTCGCGGGGATCACAGATACGCAGTATTTT.

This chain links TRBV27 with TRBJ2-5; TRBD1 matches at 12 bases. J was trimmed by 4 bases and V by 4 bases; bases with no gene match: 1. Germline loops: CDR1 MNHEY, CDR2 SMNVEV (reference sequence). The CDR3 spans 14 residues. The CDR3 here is CASSWGQGAETQYF. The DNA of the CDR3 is TGTGCCAGCAGTTGGGGACAGGGGGCAGAGACCCAGTACTTC.

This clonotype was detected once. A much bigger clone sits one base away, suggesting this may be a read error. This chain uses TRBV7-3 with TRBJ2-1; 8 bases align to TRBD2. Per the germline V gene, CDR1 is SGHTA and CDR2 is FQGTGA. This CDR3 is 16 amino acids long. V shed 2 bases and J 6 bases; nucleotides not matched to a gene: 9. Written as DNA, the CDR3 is TGTGCCAGCAGCTTAGGCGATAGCGGGACGGGCAATGAGCAGTTCTTC. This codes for CASSLGDSGTGNEQFF.

DNA for the CDR3: TGCAGTGCTAGAGAGGGAGGGGTGATGCAGTATTTT. Translated: CSAREGGVMQYF. The V gene is TRBV20-1, the J gene TRBJ2-3, with 7 nucleotides matching TRBD2. The germline V gene encodes CDR1 DFQATT and CDR2 SNEGSKA (reference sequence). This CDR3 region has 12 residues. V shed 0 bases, J shed 11 bases, and the junction held 5 bases outside the gene matches.

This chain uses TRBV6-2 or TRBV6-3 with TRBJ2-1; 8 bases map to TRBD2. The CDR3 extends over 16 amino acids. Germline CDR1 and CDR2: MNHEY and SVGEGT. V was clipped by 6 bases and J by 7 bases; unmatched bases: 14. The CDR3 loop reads CASRHTGRALSNEQFF. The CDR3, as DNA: TGTGCCAGCAGGCATACCGGGAGGGCCTTATCAAATGAGCAGTTCTTC.

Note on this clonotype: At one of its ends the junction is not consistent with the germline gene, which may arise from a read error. CDR3 DNA: TGCACCAGCAGCCAAGATGAGGTGAACACTGAAGCTTTCTTT. Protein sequence: CTSSQDEVNTEAFF. The chain combines TRBV4-1 with TRBJ1-1; D uncertain. This CDR3 spans 14 amino acids. CDR1 and CDR2 (germline): MGHRA, YSYEKL.

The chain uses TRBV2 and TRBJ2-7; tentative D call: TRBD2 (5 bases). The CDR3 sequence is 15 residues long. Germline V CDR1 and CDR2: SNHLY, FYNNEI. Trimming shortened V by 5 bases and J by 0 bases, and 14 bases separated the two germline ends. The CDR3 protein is CASSLGPGSSYEQYF. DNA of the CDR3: TGTGCCAGCAGTCTAGGCCCGGGAAGCTCCTACGAGCAGTACTTC.

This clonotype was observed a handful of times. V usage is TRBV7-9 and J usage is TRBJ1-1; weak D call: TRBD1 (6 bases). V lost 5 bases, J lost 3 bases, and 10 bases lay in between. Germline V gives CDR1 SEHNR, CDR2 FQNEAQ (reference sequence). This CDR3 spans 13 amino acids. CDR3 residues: CASSARGDTEAFF. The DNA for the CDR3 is TGTGCCAGCAGCGCTAGGGGGGACACTGAAGCTTTCTTT.

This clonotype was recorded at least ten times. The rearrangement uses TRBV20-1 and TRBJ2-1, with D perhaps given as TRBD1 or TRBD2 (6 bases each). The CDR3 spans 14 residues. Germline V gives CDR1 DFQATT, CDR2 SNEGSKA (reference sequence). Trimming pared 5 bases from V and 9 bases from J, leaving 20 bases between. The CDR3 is CSAQDRGRIIEQFF. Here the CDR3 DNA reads TGCAGTGCTCAGGACCGGGGGCGCATCATTGAGCAGTTCTTC.

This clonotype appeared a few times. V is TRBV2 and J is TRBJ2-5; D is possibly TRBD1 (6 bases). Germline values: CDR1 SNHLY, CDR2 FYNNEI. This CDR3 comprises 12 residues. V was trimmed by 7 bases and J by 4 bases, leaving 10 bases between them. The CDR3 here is CASTGVGETQYF. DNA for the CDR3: TGTGCCAGCACAGGGGTCGGAGAGACCCAGTACTTC.

Written as DNA, the CDR3 is TGTGCCAGCAGCTTTCAGGGGGTAAGCTCCTACAATGAGCAGTTCTTC. Its translation is CASSFQGVSSYNEQFF. This rearrangement joins TRBV11-1 to TRBJ2-1, with 7 bases identical to TRBD1. The V gene's germline CDR1 is SGHAT and CDR2 FQDESV (reference sequence). V was clipped by 3 bases and J by 0 bases; unmatched bases: 5. This CDR3 is 16 amino acids long.

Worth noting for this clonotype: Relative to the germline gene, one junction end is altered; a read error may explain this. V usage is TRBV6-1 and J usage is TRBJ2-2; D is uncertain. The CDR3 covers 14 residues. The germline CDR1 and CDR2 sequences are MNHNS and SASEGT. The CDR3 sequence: CASREGQYTGELFF. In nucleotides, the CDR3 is TGTGCCAGCAGAGAAGGGCAGTACACCGGGGAGCTGTTTTTT.

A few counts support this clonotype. The DNA for the CDR3 is TGTGCCAGCCAAGGGGGACTAGCGGGTTACAATGAGCAGTTCTTC. It specifies CASQGGLAGYNEQFF. The chain is built from TRBV27 and TRBJ2-1, with 12 positions matching TRBD2. The ends lost 8 bases at V and 4 bases at J; junction bases unmatched: 6. Germline CDR1 MNHEY, CDR2 SMNVEV (reference sequence). The CDR3 spans 15 residues.

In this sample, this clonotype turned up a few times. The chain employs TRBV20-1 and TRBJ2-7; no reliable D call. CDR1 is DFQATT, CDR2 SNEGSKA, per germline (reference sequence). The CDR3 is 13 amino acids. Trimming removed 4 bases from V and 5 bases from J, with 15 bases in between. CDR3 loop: CSAKPTADHEQYF. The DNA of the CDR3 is TGCAGTGCTAAGCCTACCGCCGACCACGAGCAGTACTTC.

Here the CDR3 reads CASSWDRTGAGYEQYF. CDR3 nucleotides: TGTGCCAGCAGCTGGGATCGGACAGGGGCGGGCTACGAGCAGTACTTC. V usage is TRBV5-5 and J usage is TRBJ2-7, with 9 bases identical to TRBD1. The CDR3 covers 16 residues. The V gene end was trimmed by 3 bases and the J gene end by 3 bases; junction bases not matched to a gene: 10. The V gene's germline CDR1 is SGHKS and CDR2 YYEKEE (reference sequence).

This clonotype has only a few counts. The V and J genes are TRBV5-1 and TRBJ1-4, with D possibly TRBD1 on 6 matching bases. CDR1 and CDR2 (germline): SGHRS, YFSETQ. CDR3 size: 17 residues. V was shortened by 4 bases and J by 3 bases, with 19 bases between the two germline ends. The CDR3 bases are TGCGCCAGCAGCCCGGTCCGTGGGGGCACGGCTAATGAAAAACTGTTTTTT. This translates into CASSPVRGGTANEKLFF.

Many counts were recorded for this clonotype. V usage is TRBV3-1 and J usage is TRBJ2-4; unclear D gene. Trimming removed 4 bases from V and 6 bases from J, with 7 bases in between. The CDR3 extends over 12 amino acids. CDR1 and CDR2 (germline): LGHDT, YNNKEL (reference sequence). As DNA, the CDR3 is TGTGCCAGCAGCCGCAGGACAAACATTCAGTACTTC. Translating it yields CASSRRTNIQYF.

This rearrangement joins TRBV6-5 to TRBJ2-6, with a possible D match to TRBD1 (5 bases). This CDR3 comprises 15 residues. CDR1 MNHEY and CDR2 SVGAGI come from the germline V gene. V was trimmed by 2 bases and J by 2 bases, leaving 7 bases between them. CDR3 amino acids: CASSYGRAGANVLTF. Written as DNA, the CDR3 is TGTGCCAGCAGTTACGGCAGGGCTGGGGCCAACGTCCTGACTTTC.

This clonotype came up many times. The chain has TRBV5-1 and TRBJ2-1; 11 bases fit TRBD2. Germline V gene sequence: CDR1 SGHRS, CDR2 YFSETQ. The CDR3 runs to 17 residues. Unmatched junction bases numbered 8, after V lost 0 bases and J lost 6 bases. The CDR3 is CASSLAASGRRPNEQFF. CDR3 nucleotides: TGCGCCAGCAGCTTGGCAGCTAGCGGGAGGAGGCCCAATGAGCAGTTCTTC. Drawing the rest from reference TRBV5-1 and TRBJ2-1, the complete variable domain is KAGVTQTPRYLIKTRGQQVTLSCSPISGHRSVSWYQQTPGQGLQFLFEYFSETQRNKGNFPGRFSGRQFSNSRSEMNVSTLELGDSALYLCASSLAASGRRPNEQFFGPGTRLTVL.

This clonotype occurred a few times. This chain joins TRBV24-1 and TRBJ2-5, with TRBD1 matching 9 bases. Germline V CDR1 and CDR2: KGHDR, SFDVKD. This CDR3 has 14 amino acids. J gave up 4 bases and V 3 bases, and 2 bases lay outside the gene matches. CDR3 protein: CATSDVGQGETQYF. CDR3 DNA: TGTGCCACCAGTGATGTGGGACAGGGAGAGACCCAGTACTTC.